This TCR beta chain is from a study of cytomegalovirus exposure and HLA in healthy donors. It was with 60 Vbeta and 13 Jbeta primers that the PCR ran. Using immunoSEQ multiplex PCR, the repertoire was profiled, and TCRdb retains in-frame clones only, with some absent. The profile shows 150,000 to 200,000 clones, more than 75% of them singletons. This CDR3 spans 16 amino acids. V lost 6 bases and J 2 bases, leaving 16 bases between the germline ends. The germline V gene has CDR1 MNHNY and CDR2 SVGAGI (reference sequence). Sequencing was done on a sample of PBMCs. The V call is TRBV6-6, the J call TRBJ1-4; D possibly corresponds to TRBD1 (6 bases). The receptor's source is a woman aged 45-60 years in good health and CMV-seronegative. This CDR3 reads CASRAFGGATNEKLFF. The CDR3 nucleotides read TGTGCCAGCAGGGCCTTTGGGGGGGCGACTAATGAAAAACTGTTTTTT.